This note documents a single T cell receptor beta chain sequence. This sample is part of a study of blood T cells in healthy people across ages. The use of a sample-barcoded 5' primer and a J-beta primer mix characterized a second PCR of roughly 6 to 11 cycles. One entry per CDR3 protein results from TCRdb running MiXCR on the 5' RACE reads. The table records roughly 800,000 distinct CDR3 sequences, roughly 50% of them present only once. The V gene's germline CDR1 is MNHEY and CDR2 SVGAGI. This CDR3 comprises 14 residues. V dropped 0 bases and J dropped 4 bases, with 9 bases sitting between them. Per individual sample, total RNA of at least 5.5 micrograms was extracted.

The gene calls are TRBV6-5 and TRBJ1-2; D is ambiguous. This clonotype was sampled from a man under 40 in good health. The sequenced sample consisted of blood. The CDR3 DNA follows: TGTGCCAGCAGTTACTCTCAGGTCGGCTATGGCTACACCTTC. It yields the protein CASSYSQVGYGYTF.